This T cell receptor (beta chain) was sequenced during a study of T-cell memory formation after mild COVID-19. Study-level results: Confirmation of SARS-CoV-2 specificity was lacking for second-wave clones peaking day 37. Clones that shrank (day 15 to 85) were balanced CD4/CD8, whereas later expanders leaned CD4+. Contracting clones localized mainly to CM and EM when CD4+ and mainly to EMRA when CD8+.

Constant-segment primers were used for 5'RACE, and the resulting TCR alpha and TCR beta cDNA libraries carried sample barcodes and UMIs. MiXCR, applied by TCRdb to the 5' RACE reads, yields one record per CDR3 protein. Of around 200,000 distinct CDR3 sequences in the sample, around 27% are singletons; the top ten hold roughly 11%. On this clonotype: The target antigen is unknown.

There are 16 residues in the CDR3. CDR1 and CDR2 from the germline V gene are GTSNPN and SVGIG (reference sequence). V lost 2 bases and J 4 bases, leaving 17 bases between the germline ends. The V and J genes are TRBV30 and TRBJ2-2; D remains unclear. The sequenced material came from PBMCs or a T cell subset sorted from them (not recorded which). The source of this sequence is an adult woman who had mild COVID-19 (a few samples of this study predate the infection). Cell type and time point are not known. For the CDR3, the DNA is TGTGCCTGGAGTCCATCCGCCGTAATCTTCACCGGGGAGCTGTTTTTT. The encoded protein is CAWSPSAVIFTGELFF.